This T cell receptor (beta chain) stems from a study of blood T cell repertoires in COVID-19. Study-wide context: Researchers got acute and convalescent COVID-19 samples from the United States, Italy and Spain. From T cells, B-cell-depleted T cells, or PBMCs came the material, which was cDNA or gDNA.

Trimming at V came to 0 bases and at J to 10 bases, leaving 5 bases not matched to a gene. CDR3 size: 14 residues. CDR1 is MNHEY and CDR2 is SVGAGI in the germline V gene. Methods used by the authors: Using reference gene primer amplification, nucleated cell counts were estimated. Clones were read by immunoSEQ multiplex PCR, and TCRdb kept only the in-frame ones, dropping some. Clone size and V and J calls were adopted from that table, with D and trimming inferred from the DNA. Here the sample spans 250,000 to 300,000 clones, about 88% being singletons. The chain links TRBV6-5 to TRBJ2-3, with 9 bases aligning to TRBD2. This TCR derives from a woman aged 40-49 years who had recovered from COVID-19. Sequenced material: peripheral blood. CDR3 in DNA: TGTGCCAGCAGTTACTCACGGCGGGAGGGTTCGCAGTATTTT. It specifies CASSYSRREGSQYF.